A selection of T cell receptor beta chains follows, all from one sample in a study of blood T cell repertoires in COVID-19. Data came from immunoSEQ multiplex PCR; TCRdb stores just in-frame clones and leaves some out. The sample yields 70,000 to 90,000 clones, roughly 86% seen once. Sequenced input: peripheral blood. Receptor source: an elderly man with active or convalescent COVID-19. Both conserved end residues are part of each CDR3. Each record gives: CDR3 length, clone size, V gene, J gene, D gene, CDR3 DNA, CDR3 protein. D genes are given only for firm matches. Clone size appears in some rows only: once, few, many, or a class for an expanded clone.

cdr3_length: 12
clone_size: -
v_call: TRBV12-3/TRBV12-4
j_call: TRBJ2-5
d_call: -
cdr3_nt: TGTGCCAGCAGCCCCTGGGGGGACGACCAGTACTTC
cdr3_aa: CASSPWGDDQYF

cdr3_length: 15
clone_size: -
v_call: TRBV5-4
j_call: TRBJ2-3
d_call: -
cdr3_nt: TGTGCCAGCAGCTTTATGGGGGCCCCCCCAGATACGCAGTATTTT
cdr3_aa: CASSFMGAPPDTQYF

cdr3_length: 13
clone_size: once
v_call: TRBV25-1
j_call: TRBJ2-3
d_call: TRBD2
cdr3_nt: TGTGGCAATAAGCGGGGCCCCCCAGATACGCAGTATTTT
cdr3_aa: CGNKRGPPDTQYF

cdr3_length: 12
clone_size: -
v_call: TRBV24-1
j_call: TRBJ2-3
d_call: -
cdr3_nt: TGTGCCACCAGTGACCCAAAATATACGCAGTATTTT
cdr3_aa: CATSDPKYTQYF

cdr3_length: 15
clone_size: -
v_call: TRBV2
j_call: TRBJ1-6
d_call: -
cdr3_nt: TGTGCCAGCAGTGAGGACCAGGGCGGTAATTCACCCCTCCACTTT
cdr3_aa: CASSEDQGGNSPLHF

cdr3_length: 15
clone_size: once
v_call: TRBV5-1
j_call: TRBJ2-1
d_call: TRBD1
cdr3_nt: TGCGCCAGCAGCTTAGGACAGGGCTCCTACAATGAGCAGTTCTTC
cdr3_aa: CASSLGQGSYNEQFF

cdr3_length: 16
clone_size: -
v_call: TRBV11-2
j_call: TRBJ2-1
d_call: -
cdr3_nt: TGTGCCAGCAGCTTAGATTCCCAGGCTCCCTACAATGAGCAGTTCTTC
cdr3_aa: CASSLDSQAPYNEQFF

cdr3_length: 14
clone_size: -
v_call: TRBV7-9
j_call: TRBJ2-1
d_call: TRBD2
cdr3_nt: TGTGCCAGCAGCCCAGGGGTAGCGGGAGAGGAGCAGTTCTTC
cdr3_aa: CASSPGVAGEEQFF

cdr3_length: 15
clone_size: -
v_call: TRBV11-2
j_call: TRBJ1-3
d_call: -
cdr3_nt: TGTGCCAGCAGCTTAGTCCGGACAGTAGGAAACACCATATATTTT
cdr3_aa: CASSLVRTVGNTIYF

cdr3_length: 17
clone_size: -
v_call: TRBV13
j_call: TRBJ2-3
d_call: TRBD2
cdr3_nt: TGTGCCAGCAGCTTAGGCGGGGGGGCGGTTTATTCGGATACGCAGTATTTT
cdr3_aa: CASSLGGGAVYSDTQYF